This T cell receptor beta chain was found in a study of blood T cell repertoires in COVID-19. Overall study: Samples representing acute and convalescent COVID-19 were sourced from the United States, Italy and Spain.

Per the authors' pipeline: Estimated nucleated cell counts came from reference gene primer amplification. Profiled with immunoSEQ multiplex PCR; TCRdb holds only in-frame clones, not every one. V and J calls and clone size follow that table, whereas D and trimming were derived from the DNA. This sample has about 55,000 clones, with roughly 89% found just once. The germline V gene has CDR1 WNHNN and CDR2 SYGVQD (reference sequence). V gave up 2 bases and J gave up 5 bases; unmatched junction bases: 13. The CDR3 spans 18 residues. The chain carries TRBV10-1 and TRBJ2-1; TRBD2 aligns across 9 bases. Material: peripheral blood. The source is an older man with acute or convalescent COVID-19. CDR3: CASSEEGKGLAGDNEQFF. DNA of the CDR3: TGCGCCAGCAGTGAGGAGGGAAAGGGATTAGCGGGGGACAATGAGCAGTTCTTC.